This TCR beta chain was profiled in a study of CD8 T cells in Susac syndrome (dated by TCRdb to about 2019). Regarding the study in general: Repertoire sequencing was used to test whether CD8+ T cell activation and differentiation in Susac syndrome was antigen driven. What the work shows at the level of the full study, not this receptor alone: The number of individuals in the TCR sequencing and HLA analysis was recognized as being relatively small.

Turning to this clonotype: Its specific antigen is unknown. No base quality information exists; no much larger clone differs at one position.

Peripheral blood CD8+ and CD4+ T cells from healthy donors, Susac syndrome patients and multiple sclerosis patients were profiled using high-throughput TCR beta sequencing. Healthy donors were age- and sex-matched controls. Bulk CD8+ and CD4+ T cells were purified magnetically by negative isolation, whereas CD8+ TEMRA cells were enriched by FACS. Blood was collected in EDTA tubes and processed within 24 hours, with PBMCs isolated through density gradient centrifugation. PBMCs destined for TCR sequencing were cryopreserved in liquid nitrogen and later thawed in a 37 °C water bath. A purity of at least 90% was achieved for sorted or isolated CD4+, CD8+ and CD8+ TEMRA cells. CDR1 is given as SEHNR and CDR2 as FQNEAQ, both from the germline V gene (reference sequence). The V and J ends are trimmed by 4 bases and 5 bases, leaving 18 bases between them. The CDR3 measures 15 amino acids from cysteine to phenylalanine. The entry retains the CDR3 DNA only, 45 bases that are in frame from base 1.

RNA was extracted using the RNeasy kit, and roughly 0.5 to 1 ug of the RNA was reverse transcribed with random hexamers. The immunoSEQ multiplex PCR assay, covering 54 Vbeta and 13 Jbeta segments, was used to amplify TCR beta CDR3 regions. Bias from PCR amplification was corrected by using a synthetic template baseline for primer optimization and for computational correction. The authors' analysis ran thus. Reads were assigned to V, D and J genes according to IMGT and analyzed in immunoSEQ Analyzer, with only productive sequences retained. Clonality was computed as one minus Shannon entropy normalized by log2 of the number of productive unique sequences. For each patient and control, public and private clones were evaluated within the 100 most prevalent clones. A clone was defined as Susac-specific if it was absent from the healthy and MS cohorts, from roughly 990 published viral clones and from other ImmuneACCESS disease sequences. TCRdb trimmed public reads at Q25 via fastp, called clones via MiXCR and kept in-frame beta chains. CDR3 protein sequences are deduplicated, and each keeps its most common genes and DNA. The V and J calls come from TCRdb's annotation, not from the publication. In this sample the table shows about 200,000 distinct CDR3 sequences, about 95% of which occur a single time. The top ten constitute less than 0.11% of the sample.

The clonotype comes from a human donor in good health. Sequences were obtained from CD4+ T cells from PBMCs. The receptor chain draws on TRBV7-9 and TRBJ2-7, with TRBD1 as a weak D call on 8 bases. The DNA sequence reads TGTGCCAGCAGCTCTCCGGACAGGGAGGGCCACGAGCAGTACTTC. Translated, this gives CASSSPDREGHEQYF.